This record covers a single T cell receptor beta chain. The sample holds other DNA sequences that translate to the same CDR3. These data are taken from a study of shared clonotypes between healthy human individuals. Naive-designated CD8 cells lacked CD45RO, were positively enriched for CCR7, and omitted terminally differentiated effector memory CD45RA+ cells. Deep-level assay runs were performed. Produced via immunoSEQ multiplex PCR; TCRdb's table is partial and in-frame only. The sample records just over 2,000,000 clones, less than 95% being singletons. V shed 5 bases and J shed 1 base, with 6 bases lying between them. Germline V gene sequence: CDR1 SGHRS, CDR2 YFSETQ. The CDR3 has 12 amino acids.

This sequence originates from a man in his late teens or twenties in good health. The chain couples TRBV5-1 to TRBJ1-1; D is unresolved. Sequenced material: naive CD8+ T cells sorted from blood. DNA of the CDR3: TGCGCCAGCAGGGAAGGGAACACTGAAGCTTTCTTT. It yields the protein CASREGNTEAFF.